This T cell receptor beta chain was obtained from a study of identical twins. TCRdb processed the 5' RACE reads anew with MiXCR; each CDR3 protein has one entry. This sample has under 250,000 distinct CDR3 sequences, with over 8% found just once. The CDR3 contains 14 residues. Deletions cut 4 bases from V and 1 base from J, with 10 bases between. CDR1 SEHNR and CDR2 FQNEAQ come from the germline V gene (reference sequence). In regard to this clonotype: Its target is unknown.

Study-wide results and limits: Sequences that were beta out-of-frame showed weaker excess twin sharing.

Sequencing was done on a sample of memory (CD45RO+) T cells sorted from blood. The V call is TRBV7-9, the J call TRBJ1-2; D gene unclear. This TCR was recovered from a woman younger than 30 in good health. CDR3 protein: CASSYTEFNYGYTF. CDR3 bases: TGTGCCAGCAGCTACACGGAATTTAACTATGGCTACACCTTC.